The clone carrying this T cell receptor beta chain was recorded many times. The sample is drawn from a study of T-cell reconstitution after alpha-beta-depleted transplantation in children. Using unique molecular identifiers, the investigators prepared the TCRbeta library. TCRdb re-called the PCR reads through MiXCR, storing one row per CDR3 protein. The sample carries over 150,000 distinct CDR3 sequences, 6.5% to 7.5% recorded once. Sample: PBMCs from the stem cell graft donor, taken from the stem cell graft. The sequence was collected from a human donor who donated a stem cell graft to a child with Wiskott-Aldrich syndrome.

CDR3 residues: CASRYGQMNTEAFF. The CDR3 region has the DNA TGCGCCAGCAGGTACGGACAGATGAACACTGAAGCTTTCTTT. The chain carries TRBV4-3 and TRBJ1-1; D is perhaps TRBD1 (6 bases). The germline gives CDR1 LGHNA, CDR2 YSLEER. This CDR3 has 14 amino acids. V dropped 6 bases and J dropped 0 bases, with 11 bases sitting between them.